The 18 T cell receptor beta chains listed next were all sequenced from one sample in a study of cytomegalovirus exposure and HLA in healthy donors. Primers included in the PCR were 60 Vbeta and 13 Jbeta primers. TCRdb's table, derived via immunoSEQ multiplex PCR, lists solely in-frame clones and lacks some. Of about 59,000 clones listed, about 77% were seen once; the top ten hold about 6.8%. The sequenced sample was PBMCs. The receptors were sampled from a young man in good health and CMV-seropositive.

The chain joins TRBV25-1 to TRBJ2-1; tentative D call: TRBD1 (5 bases). The CDR3 extends over 16 amino acids. V lost 1 base to trimming and J lost 1 base, with 11 bases between them. The germline V gene encodes CDR1 MGHDK and CDR2 SYGVNS. CDR3 bases: TGTGCCAGCAGTGAATTGGGCAGGGCATCCTACAATGAGCAGTTCTTC. Encoded protein: CASSELGRASYNEQFF.

This clone showed up just once. V and J are TRBV4-3 and TRBJ1-4; D might be TRBD1 (6 bases). This CDR3 has 13 residues. CDR1 is LGHNA, CDR2 YSLEER, per germline. Trimming removed 5 bases from V and 11 bases from J, with 15 bases in between. The chain's CDR3 is CASSSGKRGKLFF. The CDR3 DNA reads as TGCGCCAGCAGCAGTGGCAAGAGGGGGAAACTGTTTTTT.

The chain combines TRBV2 with TRBJ2-3, with TRBD1 identical over 8 bases. Trimming at V came to 6 bases and at J to 1 base, leaving 6 bases not matched to a gene. This CDR3 contains 15 residues. Germline V gene data show CDR1 as SNHLY and CDR2 as FYNNEI. The CDR3 DNA follows: TGTGCCAGCAGCCTTCCGGGACAGGGCACAGATACGCAGTATTTT. Protein: CASSLPGQGTDTQYF. Full variable domain (missing parts from reference TRBV2 and TRBJ2-3): EPEVTQTPSHQVTQMGQEVILRCVPISNHLYFYWYRQILGQKVEFLVSFYNNEISEKSEIFDDQFSVERPDGSNFTLKIRSTKLEDSAMYFCASSLPGQGTDTQYFGPGTRLTVL.

V gene TRBV5-1 combines with J gene TRBJ1-4; tentative D call: TRBD1 (6 bases). Germline lookup yields CDR1 SGHRS and CDR2 YFSETQ. The CDR3 spans 14 residues. V was clipped by 4 bases and J by 4 bases, with 11 bases between them. CDR3 residues: CASSPGQHNEKLFF. The CDR3 DNA sequence: TGCGCCAGCAGCCCGGGACAACATAATGAAAAACTGTTTTTT.

CDR3 protein: CASSYGDRVYEQFF. The CDR3 DNA follows: TGTGCCAGCAGTTATGGGGACAGGGTGTATGAGCAGTTCTTC. The rearrangement links TRBV6-5 to TRBJ2-1; TRBD1 matches at 9 bases. CDR3 length equals 14 residues. Germline lookup yields CDR1 MNHEY and CDR2 SVGAGI. Losses at the gene ends were 3 bases for V and 8 bases for J; bases not matched to a gene: 5.

This clone occurred a few times. The genes are TRBV29-1 and TRBJ2-7; tentatively, D is TRBD1 (5 bases). The V gene lost 4 bases and the J gene lost 4 bases, with 17 bases spanning the gap. The CDR3 length is 14 residues. Germline V lookup: CDR1 SQVTM, CDR2 ANQGSEA. The CDR3 coding sequence is TGCAGCGTTGGACAGCCAACCCTCCCATACGAGCAGTACTTC. Its protein is CSVGQPTLPYEQYF.

The rearrangement uses TRBV7-2 and TRBJ2-5, with D perhaps matching TRBD2 (7 bases). Trimming left V 3 bases short and J 5 bases short, with 16 bases between. Germline loops: CDR1 SGHTA, CDR2 FQGNSA. This CDR3 comprises 15 residues. Written as DNA, the CDR3 is TGTGCCAGCAGCTTTCTTCGGGGGGCGGGGGAGACCCAGTACTTC. Its translation is CASSFLRGAGETQYF.

The chain links TRBV5-1 to TRBJ1-1; D not resolved. This CDR3 region has 13 residues. Germline loops: CDR1 SGHRS, CDR2 YFSETQ. Between the trimmed V and J ends, which lost 0 bases and 10 bases, there was a span of 13 bases. The CDR3 region has the DNA TGCGCCAGCAGCTTGGGGATGGAGGATCGAGCTTTCTTT. Translation gives CASSLGMEDRAFF.

This chain uses TRBV10-3 with TRBJ2-7; D unresolved. CDR1 is ENHRY, CDR2 SYGVKD, per germline. The CDR3 is 12 amino acids. V shed 3 bases and J shed 3 bases, with 6 bases lying between them. DNA of the CDR3: TGTGCCATCAGTGACGGGTACTACGAGCAGTACTTC. It encodes CAISDGYYEQYF.

V is TRBV9 and J is TRBJ1-6; TRBD1 agrees at 8 bases. Germline assignment: CDR1 SGDLS and CDR2 YYNGEE. The CDR3 runs to 15 residues. Trimming cost V 3 bases and J 6 bases; bases outside gene matches: 5. This CDR3 is CASSAEGQVNSPLHF. CDR3 DNA: TGTGCCAGCAGCGCAGAGGGACAGGTTAATTCACCCCTCCACTTT.

This chain connects TRBV7-9 to TRBJ2-3; D is unclear. V lost 10 bases to trimming and J lost 2 bases, with 7 bases between them. Germline V lookup: CDR1 SEHNR, CDR2 FQNEAQ (reference sequence). The CDR3 totals 11 residues. The CDR3 sequence is CATRNTDTQYF. CDR3 coding DNA: TGTGCCACGAGAAACACAGATACGCAGTATTTT.

The chain is built from TRBV7-3 and TRBJ1-1, with D possibly TRBD1 on 6 matching bases. Trimming left V 5 bases short and J 3 bases short, with 16 bases between. CDR3 size: 15 residues. Germline V lookup: CDR1 SGHTA, CDR2 FQGTGA. CDR3 bases: TGTGCCAGCAGCCAAAGGGGGGGAGGAGACACTGAAGCTTTCTTT. This sequence encodes CASSQRGGGDTEAFF. Based on the CDR3 plus reference TRBV7-3 and TRBJ1-1, the full variable domain is GAGVSQTPSNKVTEKGKYVELRCDPISGHTALYWYRQSLGQGPEFLIYFQGTGAADDSGLPNDRFFAVRPEGSVSTLKIQRTERGDSAVYLCASSQRGGGDTEAFFGQGTRLTVV.

This rearrangement joins TRBV7-2 to TRBJ2-5, with 8 bases matching TRBD2. Germline CDR1 reads SGHTA; CDR2 reads FQGNSA. With 3 bases clipped from V and 5 bases from J, the junction kept 11 bases outside the gene matches. This CDR3 spans 16 amino acids. The DNA of the CDR3 is TGTGCCAGCAGCTTCAGCCCCGGGGGGGCCGGTGAGACCCAGTACTTC. This gives the protein CASSFSPGGAGETQYF.

The rearrangement uses TRBV4-2 and TRBJ2-1; the match to TRBD2 covers 7 bases. The germline V gene encodes CDR1 LGHNA and CDR2 YNFKEQ. The ends lost 2 bases at V and 10 bases at J; junction bases unmatched: 11. The CDR3 length is 15 residues. The CDR3 region is CASSQPRLASMEQFF. The CDR3 DNA follows: TGTGCCAGCAGCCAACCTAGACTAGCTTCAATGGAGCAGTTCTTC.

The sample holds a few counts of this clone. This chain joins TRBV5-6 and TRBJ1-1, with 7 bases that match TRBD1. CDR1 and CDR2 from the germline V gene are SGHDT and YYEEEE. CDR3 length: 11 residues. The V segment lost 1 base and the J segment 10 bases; nucleotides outside the gene matches: 1. CDR3 amino acids: CASSLTGVAFF. The CDR3, as DNA: TGTGCCAGCAGCTTGACAGGGGTAGCTTTCTTT.

V gene TRBV7-2 combines with J gene TRBJ2-1; D is perhaps TRBD2 (6 bases). The V and J ends lost 6 bases and 1 base respectively, with 16 bases between them. CDR3 length: 16 residues. The germline gives CDR1 SGHTA, CDR2 FQGNSA. The CDR3 DNA sequence: TGTGCCAGCAGTTTACGGGGGAGCTTTTCCTACAATGAGCAGTTCTTC. Encoded protein: CASSLRGSFSYNEQFF.

The gene calls are TRBV7-2 and TRBJ2-5; D might be TRBD2 (6 bases). Trimming removed 5 bases from V and 3 bases from J, with 25 bases in between. This CDR3 spans 18 amino acids. Germline CDR1 reads SGHTA; CDR2 reads FQGNSA. The CDR3 coding sequence is TGTGCCAGCAGCCTGGCCCAACTGTGGGGCGGGGTGAAAGAGACCCAGTACTTC. Protein: CASSLAQLWGGVKETQYF.

The rearrangement links TRBV28 to TRBJ2-2, with D maybe TRBD2 (6 bases). The V gene lost 2 bases and the J gene lost 5 bases, with 12 bases spanning the gap. Germline V lookup: CDR1 MDHEN, CDR2 SYDVKM. This CDR3 spans 15 amino acids. For the CDR3, the DNA is TGTGCCAGCAGTTTAGCGCGGGGAGGTACCGGGGAGCTGTTTTTT. This encodes CASSLARGGTGELFF.